This entry lists 21 T cell receptor beta chains sequenced from one sample in a study of read filtering for tumor transcriptome and immune sequencing (dated by TCRdb to 2020 to 2021). The sequencer was an Illumina HiSeq 4000. TCR libraries were constructed from 300 to 400 ng RNA using the Immunoverse kit, and molecular barcoded adaptors covering alpha/delta and beta/gamma chains were employed. TCRdb reanalyzed the raw reads on its own, using fastp at Q25 for trimming and MiXCR for clone calling, and kept in-frame beta chains. Rows are combined by CDR3 protein, so each entry shows the most common genes and DNA. Recorded for this sample are some 25,000 distinct CDR3 sequences; roughly 20% of them occurred a single time. The top ten hold roughly 15% of the sample. Sequencing was performed on a population of CD138-negative cells sorted from bone marrow. The sample's cell subset or site label is to be understood as: bone marrow mononuclear cells depleted of CD138+ plasma/myeloma cells by negative magnetic selection. The receptors derive from a donor aged 40 or older with multiple myeloma.

The chain uses TRBV19 and TRBJ2-2; D uncertain. Germline lookup yields CDR1 LNHDA and CDR2 SQIVND (reference sequence). Trimming cost V 3 bases and J 7 bases, with 9 bases left between them. The CDR3 is 13 amino acids. CDR3 loop: CASSIVHVGELFF. The CDR3 DNA sequence: TGTGCCAGTAGTATTGTTCACGTCGGGGAGCTGTTTTTT. Full variable domain (missing parts from reference TRBV19 and TRBJ2-2): DGGITQSPKYLFRKEGQNVTLSCEQNLNHDAMYWYRQDPGQGLRLIYYSQIVNDFQKGDIAEGYSVSREKKESFPLTVTSAQKNPTAFYLCASSIVHVGELFFGEGSRLTVL.

This clonotype is categorized as medium-sized (0.01 to 0.1%). The V and J genes are TRBV2 and TRBJ2-1; 10 bases are shared with TRBD2. Germline CDR1 reads SNHLY; CDR2 reads FYNNEI. V trimming: 7 bases; J trimming: 8 bases; junction bases outside the gene matches: 14. CDR3 length: 16 residues. In DNA, the CDR3 is TGTGCCAGCATTTCGACTAGCGGGTCCTACCCGGATGAGCAGTTCTTC. It yields the protein CASISTSGSYPDEQFF.

In this sample, this clonotype turned up many times. The genes are TRBV20-1 and TRBJ2-1; D gene unclear. This CDR3 has 13 amino acids. CDR1 and CDR2 (germline): DFQATT, SNEGSKA (reference sequence). Trimming stripped 0 bases from V and 4 bases from J, with 7 bases between. In DNA, the CDR3 is TGCAGTGCTAGAGAACCTGGGTACAATGAGCAGTTCTTC. Protein: CSAREPGYNEQFF.

There are many counts of this clonotype. A much larger clone lies one base from this, so it may be a read error. The chain is built from TRBV9 and TRBJ2-7; the D gene could be TRBD1 or TRBD2 (5 bases each). The CDR3 is made up of 16 amino acids. Germline V gene lookup returns CDR1 SGDLS and CDR2 YYNGEE. The CDR3 DNA reads TGTGCCAGCAGCCCGCCGGGGCTCCAGGGCTCCTACGAGCAGCACTTC. Protein sequence: CASSPPGLQGSYEQHF. Using reference TRBV9 and TRBJ2-7 for the parts outside the CDR3, the full variable domain is DSGVTQTPKHLITATGQRVTLRCSPRSGDLSVYWYQQSLDQGLQFLIQYYNGEERAKGNILERFSAQQFPDLHSELNLSSLELGDSALYFCASSPPGLQGSYEQHFGPGTRLTVT.

This clonotype was seen many times. The chain has TRBV4-2 and TRBJ2-7; D is possibly TRBD1 or TRBD2 (5 bases each). The V gene lost 4 bases and the J gene lost 2 bases, with 6 bases spanning the gap. Germline V lookup: CDR1 LGHNA, CDR2 YNFKEQ. The length of the CDR3 is 12 residues. CDR3 DNA sequence: TGTGCCAGCAGCCGGGACGCCTACGAGCAGTACTTC. It encodes CASSRDAYEQYF.

This clonotype was counted at least ten times. The chain carries TRBV4-1 and TRBJ2-7, with 10 bases aligning to TRBD2. V lost 4 bases to trimming and J lost 2 bases; unmatched junction nucleotides: 5. CDR1 and CDR2 (germline): MGHRA, YSYEKL. The CDR3 sequence is 15 residues long. This CDR3 reads CASSLRAGGPYEQYF. CDR3 bases: TGCGCCAGCAGCCTGAGAGCGGGAGGGCCCTACGAGCAGTACTTC.

As for this clonotype: A far larger clone is off by one base, so a read error is likely. The J gene is TRBJ2-1, the V gene TRBV6-1; TRBD2 matches 15 bases. The V gene's germline CDR1 is MNHNS and CDR2 SASEGT. CDR3 length: 19 residues. In nucleotides, the CDR3 is TGTGCCGGCAGTCCCGGACTAGCGGGAGGGAAAGAGGCCTACAATGAGCAGTTCTTC. This sequence encodes CAGSPGLAGGKEAYNEQFF.

Sample share makes this clonotype large. The V gene is TRBV29-1, the J gene TRBJ2-1; a possible D gene is TRBD1 (6 bases). Germline V lookup: CDR1 SQVTM, CDR2 ANQGSEA. The CDR3 sequence is 15 residues long. Trimming pared 4 bases from V and 6 bases from J, leaving 19 bases between. This CDR3 is CSVADWDNRVNEQFF. The CDR3 coding sequence is TGCAGCGTTGCCGATTGGGACAACCGAGTCAATGAGCAGTTCTTC.

There are many counts of this clonotype. V is TRBV5-1 and J is TRBJ2-3, with TRBD2 matching over 9 bases. Germline loops: CDR1 SGHRS, CDR2 YFSETQ. This CDR3 region has 16 residues. Losses at the gene ends were 1 base for V and 4 bases for J; bases not matched to a gene: 7. The CDR3 region is CASSLRASGTSDTQYF. CDR3 DNA sequence: TGCGCCAGCAGCTTGAGGGCTAGCGGGACCTCAGATACGCAGTATTTT.

This clonotype was seen ten or more times. The rearrangement uses TRBV7-9 and TRBJ2-1; no clear D. Looked up from germline, CDR1 is SEHNR and CDR2 is FQNEAQ (reference sequence). CDR3 length: 16 residues. The V end was cut by 1 base, the J end by 0 bases, with 10 bases between. This CDR3 is CASSLEIVVSYNEQFF. The CDR3 DNA follows: TGTGCCAGCAGCTTAGAAATCGTCGTCTCCTACAATGAGCAGTTCTTC. The variable domain in full, with the rest retrieved from reference TRBV7-9 and TRBJ2-1, is DTGVSQNPRHKITKRGQNVTFRCDPISEHNRLYWYRQTLGQGPEFLTYFQNEAQLEKSRLLSDRFSAERPKGSFSTLEIQRTEQGDSAMYLCASSLEIVVSYNEQFFGPGTRLTVL.

This clonotype was seen at least ten times. The J gene is TRBJ2-7, the V gene TRBV4-2; a weak D match, TRBD1 (5 bases). The V end was cut by 3 bases, the J end by 3 bases, with 12 bases between. This CDR3 has 14 amino acids. The V gene's germline CDR1 is LGHNA and CDR2 YNFKEQ. CDR3 bases: TGTGCCAGCAGCCACTTCGGCAGGGACTACGAGCAGTACTTC. Protein sequence: CASSHFGRDYEQYF.

This clonotype was counted ten times or more. V and J are TRBV29-1 and TRBJ2-7; D ambiguous. V was pared by 6 bases and J by 3 bases, with 15 bases between. CDR3 length: 13 residues. Germline lookup yields CDR1 SQVTM and CDR2 ANQGSEA. CDR3 loop: CSVVTTNHYEQYF. CDR3 in DNA: TGCAGCGTAGTGACCACCAACCACTACGAGCAGTACTTC.

This clonotype has a count of ten or more. In nucleotides, the CDR3 is TGTGCCAGCAGCCATGGGGCTAGCGGGAGGCGAAACTACAATGAGCAGTTCTTC. This translates into CASSHGASGRRNYNEQFF. The rearrangement links TRBV7-9 to TRBJ2-1; 11 bases are shared with TRBD2. V lost 5 bases, J lost 3 bases, and 12 bases stayed unmatched. CDR1 and CDR2 (germline): SEHNR, FQNEAQ (reference sequence). The CDR3 length is 18 residues.

This clonotype was counted at least ten times. This CDR3 reads CASSSRLAGDPYNEQFF. For the CDR3, the DNA is TGTGCCAGCAGCTCTCGCCTAGCGGGGGACCCCTACAATGAGCAGTTCTTC. This chain uses TRBV28 with TRBJ2-1, with 10 bases fitting TRBD2. The CDR3 is 17 residues long. The trim removed 6 bases at V and 2 bases at J, leaving 10 bases unmatched. Per germline, CDR1 MDHEN and CDR2 SYDVKM.

This clonotype has ten or more counts. The V and J genes are TRBV6-5 and TRBJ2-7, with 7 bases identical to TRBD2. The CDR3 contains 15 residues. V gave up 2 bases and J gave up 1 base; unmatched junction bases: 5. Germline V gene lookup returns CDR1 MNHEY and CDR2 SVGAGI. CDR3: CASSYDGGGSYEQYF. The CDR3, as DNA: TGTGCCAGCAGTTACGACGGGGGAGGGTCCTACGAGCAGTACTTC.

This clonotype was counted ten times or more. V usage is TRBV5-1 and J usage is TRBJ2-7, with TRBD2 matching over 8 bases. V was pared by 0 bases and J by 5 bases, with 1 base of the junction left unmatched. The CDR3 contains 13 residues. Germline V lookup: CDR1 SGHRS, CDR2 YFSETQ. In nucleotides, the CDR3 is TGCGCCAGCAGCTTGGGTAGCGGGAACGAGCAGTACTTC. Amino acids: CASSLGSGNEQYF.

This clonotype was seen a handful of times. The rearrangement joins TRBV19 to TRBJ1-1; no definite D call. Between the trimmed V and J ends, which lost 7 bases and 5 bases, there was a span of 8 bases. Germline lookup yields CDR1 LNHDA and CDR2 SQIVND (reference sequence). There are 11 residues in the CDR3. The CDR3 coding sequence is TGTGCCAGTATGGTTTGGACTGAAGCTTTCTTT. This sequence encodes CASMVWTEAFF.

The table lists this clonotype with many counts. The rearrangement joins TRBV11-2 to TRBJ2-3; TRBD2 might be the D (5 bases). Trimming shortened V by 4 bases and J by 2 bases, and 13 bases separated the two germline ends. CDR1 and CDR2 (germline): SGHAT, FQNNGV. The CDR3 sequence is 15 residues long. CDR3 bases: TGTGCCAGCAGCTACCGCCAGACTACCACAGATACGCAGTATTTT. Amino acid sequence: CASSYRQTTTDTQYF.

The chain employs TRBV6-1 and TRBJ2-2; 10 bases map to TRBD2. Germline-derived CDR1 and CDR2 are MNHNS and SASEGT. The CDR3 totals 15 residues. J lost 4 bases, V lost 8 bases, and 7 bases had no gene match. The CDR3 DNA sequence: TGTGCCAGCGGAATTCTAGCGGGAGTCACCGGGGAGCTGTTTTTT. Translated, it gives CASGILAGVTGELFF.

This clonotype was picked up many times. The gene calls are TRBV21-1 and TRBJ2-1; whether TRBD2, the table's D call, matches the DNA was not checked. TRBV21-1 is classified as a pseudogene. This CDR3 spans 14 amino acids. Here the CDR3 reads CASTSRRKELEGFF. In DNA, the CDR3 is TGTGCCAGCACCTCCCGACGTAAGGAGCTAGAGGGGTTCTTC.

As to this clonotype: This could be a read error, since a much larger clone is one nucleotide away. CDR3 loop: CATSKNLGGTQYF. The CDR3 coding sequence is TGTGCCACCAGCAAGAATTTAGGAGGTACGCAGTATTTT. The chain combines TRBV15 with TRBJ2-3, with D possibly being TRBD2 (5 bases). Trimming pared 4 bases from V and 8 bases from J, leaving 13 bases between. Germline V gene sequence: CDR1 LNHNV, CDR2 YYDKDF (reference sequence). This CDR3 contains 13 residues.